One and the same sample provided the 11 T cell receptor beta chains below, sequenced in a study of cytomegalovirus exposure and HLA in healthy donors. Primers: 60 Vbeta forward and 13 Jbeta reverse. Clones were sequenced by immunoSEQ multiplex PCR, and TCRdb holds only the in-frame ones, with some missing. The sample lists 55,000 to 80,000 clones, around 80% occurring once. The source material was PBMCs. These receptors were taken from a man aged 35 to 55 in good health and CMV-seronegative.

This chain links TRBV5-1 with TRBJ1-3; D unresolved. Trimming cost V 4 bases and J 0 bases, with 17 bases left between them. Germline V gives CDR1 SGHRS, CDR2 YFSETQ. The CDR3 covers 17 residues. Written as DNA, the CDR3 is TGCGCCAGCAGCCTCCGGGCGGGTCTAAACTCTGGAAACACCATATATTTT. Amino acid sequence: CASSLRAGLNSGNTIYF.

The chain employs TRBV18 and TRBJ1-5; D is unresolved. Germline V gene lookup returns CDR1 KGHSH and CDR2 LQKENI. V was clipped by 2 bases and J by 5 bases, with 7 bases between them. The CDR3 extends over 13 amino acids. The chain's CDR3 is CASSPALDQPQHF. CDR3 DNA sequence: TGTGCCAGCTCACCAGCACTTGATCAGCCCCAGCATTTT.

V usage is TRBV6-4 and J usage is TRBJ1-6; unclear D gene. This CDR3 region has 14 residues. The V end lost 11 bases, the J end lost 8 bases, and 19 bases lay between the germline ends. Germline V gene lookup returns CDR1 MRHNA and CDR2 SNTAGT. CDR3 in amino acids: CARPGGSLDSPLHF. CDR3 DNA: TGTGCCCGCCCTGGAGGGAGTTTGGATTCACCCCTCCACTTT.

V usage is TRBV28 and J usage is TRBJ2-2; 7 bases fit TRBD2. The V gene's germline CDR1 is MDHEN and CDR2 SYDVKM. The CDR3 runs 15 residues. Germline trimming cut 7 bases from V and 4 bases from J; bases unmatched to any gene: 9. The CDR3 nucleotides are TGTGCCAGCACCTGGGGGGGAACCGGCACCGGGGAGCTGTTTTTT. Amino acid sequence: CASTWGGTGTGELFF.

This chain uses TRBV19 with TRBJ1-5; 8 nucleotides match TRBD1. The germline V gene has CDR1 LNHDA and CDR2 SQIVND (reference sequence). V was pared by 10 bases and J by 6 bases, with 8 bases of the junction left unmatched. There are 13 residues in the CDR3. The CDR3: CATEQGGGQPQHF. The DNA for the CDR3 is TGTGCCACCGAACAGGGGGGCGGTCAGCCCCAGCATTTT.

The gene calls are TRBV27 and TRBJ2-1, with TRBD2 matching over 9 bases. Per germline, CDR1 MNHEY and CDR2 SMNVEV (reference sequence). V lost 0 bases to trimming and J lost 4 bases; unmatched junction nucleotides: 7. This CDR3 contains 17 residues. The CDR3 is CASSLSPRSGRYNEQFF. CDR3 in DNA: TGTGCCAGCAGTTTATCTCCGCGTAGCGGGAGATACAATGAGCAGTTCTTC.

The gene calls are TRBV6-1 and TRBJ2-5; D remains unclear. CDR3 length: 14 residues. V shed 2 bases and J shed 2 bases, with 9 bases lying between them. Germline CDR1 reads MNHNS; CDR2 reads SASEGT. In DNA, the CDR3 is TGTGCCAGCAGTGAACCGTCCAGGCAAGAGACCCAGTACTTC. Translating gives CASSEPSRQETQYF.

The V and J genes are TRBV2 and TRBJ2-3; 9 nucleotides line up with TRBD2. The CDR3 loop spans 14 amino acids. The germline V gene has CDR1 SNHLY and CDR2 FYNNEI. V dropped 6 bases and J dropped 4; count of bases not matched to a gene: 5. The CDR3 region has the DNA TGTGCCAGCAGAGGACTAGCGTGGGCAGATACGCAGTATTTT. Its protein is CASRGLAWADTQYF. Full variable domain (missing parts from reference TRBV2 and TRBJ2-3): EPEVTQTPSHQVTQMGQEVILRCVPISNHLYFYWYRQILGQKVEFLVSFYNNEISEKSEIFDDQFSVERPDGSNFTLKIRSTKLEDSAMYFCASRGLAWADTQYFGPGTRLTVL.

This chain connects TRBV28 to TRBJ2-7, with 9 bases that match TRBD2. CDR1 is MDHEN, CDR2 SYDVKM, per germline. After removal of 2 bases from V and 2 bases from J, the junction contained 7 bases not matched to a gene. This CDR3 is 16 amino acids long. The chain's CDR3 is CASSLRGLAYAYEQYF. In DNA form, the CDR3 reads TGTGCCAGCAGTTTAAGGGGACTAGCATACGCCTACGAGCAGTACTTC.

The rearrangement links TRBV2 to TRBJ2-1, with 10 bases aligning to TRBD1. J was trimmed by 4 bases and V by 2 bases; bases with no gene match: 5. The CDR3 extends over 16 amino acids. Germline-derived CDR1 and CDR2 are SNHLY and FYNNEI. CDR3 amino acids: CASSESRDRGYNEQFF. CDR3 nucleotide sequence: TGTGCCAGCAGTGAATCGAGGGACAGGGGTTACAATGAGCAGTTCTTC. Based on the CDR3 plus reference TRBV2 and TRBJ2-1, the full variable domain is EPEVTQTPSHQVTQMGQEVILRCVPISNHLYFYWYRQILGQKVEFLVSFYNNEISEKSEIFDDQFSVERPDGSNFTLKIRSTKLEDSAMYFCASSESRDRGYNEQFFGPGTRLTVL.

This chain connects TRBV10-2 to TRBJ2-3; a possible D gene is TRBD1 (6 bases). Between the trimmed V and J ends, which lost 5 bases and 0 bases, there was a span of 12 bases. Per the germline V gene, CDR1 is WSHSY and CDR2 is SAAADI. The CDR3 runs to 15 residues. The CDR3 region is CASSRGWGSTDTQYF. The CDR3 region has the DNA TGCGCCAGCAGTAGGGGGTGGGGTAGCACAGATACGCAGTATTTT.